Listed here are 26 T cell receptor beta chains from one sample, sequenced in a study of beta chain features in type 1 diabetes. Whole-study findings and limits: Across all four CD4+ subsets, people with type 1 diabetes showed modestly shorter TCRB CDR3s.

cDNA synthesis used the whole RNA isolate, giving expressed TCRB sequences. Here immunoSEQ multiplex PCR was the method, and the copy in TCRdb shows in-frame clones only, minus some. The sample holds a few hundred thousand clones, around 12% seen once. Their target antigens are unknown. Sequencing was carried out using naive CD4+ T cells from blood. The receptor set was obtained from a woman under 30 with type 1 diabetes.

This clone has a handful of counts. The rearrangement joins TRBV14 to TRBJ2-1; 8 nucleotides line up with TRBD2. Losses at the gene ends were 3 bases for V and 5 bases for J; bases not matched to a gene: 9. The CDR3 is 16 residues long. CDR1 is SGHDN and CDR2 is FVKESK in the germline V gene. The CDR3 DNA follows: TGTGCCAGCAGCCAGAAATTTTTGCGGGGGGACAATGAGCAGTTCTTC. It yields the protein CASSQKFLRGDNEQFF.

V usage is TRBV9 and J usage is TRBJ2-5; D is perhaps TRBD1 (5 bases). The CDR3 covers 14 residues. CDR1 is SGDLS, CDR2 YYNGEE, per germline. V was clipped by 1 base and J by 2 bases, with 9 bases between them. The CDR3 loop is CASSVQGTQETQYF. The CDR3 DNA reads TGTGCCAGCAGCGTACAGGGTACACAAGAGACCCAGTACTTC.

DNA of the CDR3: TGTGCCAGCAGCCGACGTCGGGGGGCTAACACTGAAGCTTTCTTT. Translation: CASSRRRGANTEAFF. The chain combines TRBV7-2 with TRBJ1-1; a possible D gene is TRBD1 (6 bases). Germline V gene lookup returns CDR1 SGHTA and CDR2 FQGNSA. The CDR3 covers 15 residues. Between the trimmed V and J ends, which lost 5 bases and 2 bases, there was a span of 15 bases.

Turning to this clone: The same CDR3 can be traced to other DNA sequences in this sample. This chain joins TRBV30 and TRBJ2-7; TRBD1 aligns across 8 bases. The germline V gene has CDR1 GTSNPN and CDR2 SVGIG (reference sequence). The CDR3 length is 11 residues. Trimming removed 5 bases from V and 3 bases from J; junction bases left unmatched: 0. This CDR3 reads CAWGQGYEQYF. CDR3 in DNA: TGTGCCTGGGGACAGGGCTACGAGCAGTACTTC.

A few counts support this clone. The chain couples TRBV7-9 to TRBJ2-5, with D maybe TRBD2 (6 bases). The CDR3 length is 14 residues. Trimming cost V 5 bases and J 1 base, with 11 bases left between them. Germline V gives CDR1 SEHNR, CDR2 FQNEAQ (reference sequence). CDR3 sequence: CASSLSGPQETQYF. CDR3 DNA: TGTGCCAGCAGCCTTAGCGGTCCCCAAGAGACCCAGTACTTC. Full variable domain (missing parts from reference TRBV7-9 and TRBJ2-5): DTGVSQNPRHKITKRGQNVTFRCDPISEHNRLYWYRQTLGQGPEFLTYFQNEAQLEKSRLLSDRFSAERPKGSFSTLEIQRTEQGDSAMYLCASSLSGPQETQYFGPGTRLLVL.

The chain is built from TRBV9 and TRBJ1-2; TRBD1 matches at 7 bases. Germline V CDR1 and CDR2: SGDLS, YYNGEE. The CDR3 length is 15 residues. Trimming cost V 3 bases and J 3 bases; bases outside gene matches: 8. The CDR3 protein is CASSAGTVQYYGYTF. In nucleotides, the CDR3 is TGTGCCAGCAGCGCAGGGACAGTGCAGTACTATGGCTACACCTTC.

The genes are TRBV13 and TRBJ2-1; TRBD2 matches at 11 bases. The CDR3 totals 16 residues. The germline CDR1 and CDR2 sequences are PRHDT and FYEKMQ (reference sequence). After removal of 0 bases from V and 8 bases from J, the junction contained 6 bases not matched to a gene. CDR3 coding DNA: TGTGCCAGCAGCTTAGGGAGACTAGCGGGATTATATGAGCAGTTCTTC. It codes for CASSLGRLAGLYEQFF.

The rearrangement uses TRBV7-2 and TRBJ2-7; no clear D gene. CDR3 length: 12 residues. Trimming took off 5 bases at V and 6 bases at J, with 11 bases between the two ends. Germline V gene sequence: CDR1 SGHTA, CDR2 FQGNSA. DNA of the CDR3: TGTGCCAGCAGCACCCCGGTCGGCGAGCAGTACTTC. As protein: CASSTPVGEQYF.

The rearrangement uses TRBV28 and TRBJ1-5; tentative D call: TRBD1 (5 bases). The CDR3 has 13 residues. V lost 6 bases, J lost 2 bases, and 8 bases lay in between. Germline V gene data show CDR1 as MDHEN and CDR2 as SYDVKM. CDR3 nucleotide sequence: TGTGCCAGCAGGGGCAGGGGCAATCAGCCCCAGCATTTT. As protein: CASRGRGNQPQHF.

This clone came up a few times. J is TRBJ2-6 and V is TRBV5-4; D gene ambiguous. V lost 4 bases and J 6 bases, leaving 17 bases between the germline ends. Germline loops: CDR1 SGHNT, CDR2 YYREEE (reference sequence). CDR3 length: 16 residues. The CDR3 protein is CASSDAARSKANVLTF. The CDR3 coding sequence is TGTGCCAGCAGCGACGCGGCCAGATCGAAGGCCAACGTCCTGACTTTC.

In DNA form, the CDR3 reads TGTGCCAGCTCTCTAGGGACAGGGGGCTACAATGAGCAGTTCTTC. This translates into CASSLGTGGYNEQFF. The chain uses TRBV18 and TRBJ2-1; 11 nucleotides match TRBD1. In germline, CDR1 is KGHSH, CDR2 LQKENI. CDR3 length equals 15 residues. V was clipped by 6 bases and J by 3 bases; unmatched bases: 4.

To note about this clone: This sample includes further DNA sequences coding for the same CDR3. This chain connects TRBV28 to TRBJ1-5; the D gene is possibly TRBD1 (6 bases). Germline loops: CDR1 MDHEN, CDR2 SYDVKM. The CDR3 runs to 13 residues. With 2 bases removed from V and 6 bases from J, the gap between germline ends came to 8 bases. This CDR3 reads CASSLGGRQPQHF. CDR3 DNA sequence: TGTGCCAGCAGTTTAGGGGGCCGTCAGCCCCAGCATTTT.

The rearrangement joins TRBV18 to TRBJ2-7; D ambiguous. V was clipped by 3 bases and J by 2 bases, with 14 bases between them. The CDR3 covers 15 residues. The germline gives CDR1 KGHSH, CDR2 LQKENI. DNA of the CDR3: TGTGCCAGCTCACCCTCCCGTCCGCTAACCTACGAGCAGTACTTC. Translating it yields CASSPSRPLTYEQYF.

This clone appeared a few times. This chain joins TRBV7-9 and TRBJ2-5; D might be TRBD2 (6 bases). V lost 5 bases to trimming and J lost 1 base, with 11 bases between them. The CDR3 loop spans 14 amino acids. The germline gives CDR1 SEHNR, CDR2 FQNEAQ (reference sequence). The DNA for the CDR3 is TGTGCCAGCAGCAAAAACGGGGGCCAAGAGACCCAGTACTTC. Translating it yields CASSKNGGQETQYF.

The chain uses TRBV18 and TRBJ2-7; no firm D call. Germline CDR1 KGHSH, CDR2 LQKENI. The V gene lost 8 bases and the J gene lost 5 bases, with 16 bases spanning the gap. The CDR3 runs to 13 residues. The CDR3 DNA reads TGTGCCAGCGCCGAGACAATTTTCAACGAGCAGTACTTC. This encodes CASAETIFNEQYF.

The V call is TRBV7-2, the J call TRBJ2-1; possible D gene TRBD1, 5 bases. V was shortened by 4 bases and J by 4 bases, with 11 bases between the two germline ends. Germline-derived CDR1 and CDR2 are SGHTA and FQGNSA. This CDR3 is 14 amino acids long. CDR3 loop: CASSSVNRYNEQFF. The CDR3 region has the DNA TGTGCCAGCAGCTCCGTGAACAGGTACAATGAGCAGTTCTTC.

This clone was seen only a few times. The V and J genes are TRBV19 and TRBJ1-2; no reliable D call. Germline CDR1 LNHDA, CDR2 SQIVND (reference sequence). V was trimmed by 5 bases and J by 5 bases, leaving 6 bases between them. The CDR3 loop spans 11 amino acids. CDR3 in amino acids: CASSWEYGYTF. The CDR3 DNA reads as TGTGCCAGTAGTTGGGAGTATGGCTACACCTTC.

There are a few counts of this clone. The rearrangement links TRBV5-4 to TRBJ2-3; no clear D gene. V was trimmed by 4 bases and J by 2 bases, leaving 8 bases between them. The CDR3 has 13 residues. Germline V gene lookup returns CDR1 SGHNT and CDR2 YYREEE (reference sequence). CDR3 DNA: TGTGCCAGCAGCCTACCCTTCACAGATACGCAGTATTTT. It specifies CASSLPFTDTQYF.

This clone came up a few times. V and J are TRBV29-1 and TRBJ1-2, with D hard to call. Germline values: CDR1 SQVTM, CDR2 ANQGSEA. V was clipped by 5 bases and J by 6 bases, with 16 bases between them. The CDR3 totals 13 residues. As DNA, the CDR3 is TGCAGCGTTACTAGGAAAATGACTGATGGCTACACCTTC. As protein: CSVTRKMTDGYTF.

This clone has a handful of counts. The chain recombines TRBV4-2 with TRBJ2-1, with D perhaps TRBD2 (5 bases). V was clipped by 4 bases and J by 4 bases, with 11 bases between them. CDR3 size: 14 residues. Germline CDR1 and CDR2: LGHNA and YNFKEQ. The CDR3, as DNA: TGTGCCAGCAGCCGAGCGGTATTGTACAATGAGCAGTTCTTC. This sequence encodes CASSRAVLYNEQFF.

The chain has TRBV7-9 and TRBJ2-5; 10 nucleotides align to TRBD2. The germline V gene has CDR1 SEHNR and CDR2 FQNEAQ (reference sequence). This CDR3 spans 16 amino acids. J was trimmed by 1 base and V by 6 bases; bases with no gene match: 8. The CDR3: CASSRLAGVPQETQYF. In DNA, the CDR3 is TGTGCCAGCAGTAGGCTAGCGGGGGTACCCCAAGAGACCCAGTACTTC.

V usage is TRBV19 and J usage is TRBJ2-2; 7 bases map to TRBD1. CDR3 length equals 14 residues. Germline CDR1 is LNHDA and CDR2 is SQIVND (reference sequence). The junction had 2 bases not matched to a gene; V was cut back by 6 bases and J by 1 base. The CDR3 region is CASRNRGNTGELFF. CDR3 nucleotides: TGTGCCAGTAGAAACAGGGGGAACACCGGGGAGCTGTTTTTT.

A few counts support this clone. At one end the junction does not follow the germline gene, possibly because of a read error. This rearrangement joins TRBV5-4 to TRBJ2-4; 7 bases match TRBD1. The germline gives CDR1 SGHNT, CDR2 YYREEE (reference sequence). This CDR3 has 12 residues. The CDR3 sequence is CASSPFGQGVHF. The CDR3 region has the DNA TGTGCCAGCAGCCCATTCGGGCAGGGGGTTCACTTC. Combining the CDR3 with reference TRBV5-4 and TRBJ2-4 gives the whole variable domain ETGVTQSPTHLIKTRGQQVTLRCSSQSGHNTVSWYQQALGQGPQFIFQYYREEENGRGNFPPRFSGLQFPNYSSELNVNALELDDSALYLCASSPFGQGVHFGAGTRLSVL.

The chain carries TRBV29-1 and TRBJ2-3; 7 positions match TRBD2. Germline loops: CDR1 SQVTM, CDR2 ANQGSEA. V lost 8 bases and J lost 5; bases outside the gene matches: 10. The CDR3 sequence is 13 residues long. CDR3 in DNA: TGCAGCCCCAGCGCGGGAGTGGGAGATACGCAGTATTTT. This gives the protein CSPSAGVGDTQYF.

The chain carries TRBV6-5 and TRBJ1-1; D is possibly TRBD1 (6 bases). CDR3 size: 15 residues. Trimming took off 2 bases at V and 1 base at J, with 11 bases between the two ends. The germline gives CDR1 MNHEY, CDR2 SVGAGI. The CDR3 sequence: CASSYTTGGNTEAFF. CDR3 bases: TGTGCCAGCAGTTACACGACAGGTGGGAACACTGAAGCTTTCTTT.

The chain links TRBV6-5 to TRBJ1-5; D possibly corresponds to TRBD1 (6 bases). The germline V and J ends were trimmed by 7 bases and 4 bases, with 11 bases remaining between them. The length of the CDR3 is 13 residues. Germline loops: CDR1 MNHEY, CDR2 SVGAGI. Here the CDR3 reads CASTSGTNQPQHF. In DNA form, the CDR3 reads TGTGCCAGCACCTCAGGGACAAATCAGCCCCAGCATTTT.